These 26 T cell receptor beta chains were sequenced from one sample in a study of blood T cells in healthy people across ages. Alongside a J-beta primer mix, a sample-barcoded 5' primer served in a second PCR lasting roughly 6 to 11 cycles. Via MiXCR, TCRdb re-called the 5' RACE reads, giving one row per CDR3 protein. The repertoire has over 700,000 distinct CDR3 sequences, more than 20% of them found once; the top ten carry under 10%. These sequences were also reported in another study, on T cells of mothers and their children.

Sequenced: blood. All receptors come from a boy aged 5-17 years in good health.

In its sample, this clonotype was seen once. This chain uses TRBV5-1 with TRBJ2-5, with D perhaps TRBD2 (5 bases). Germline CDR1 is SGHRS and CDR2 is YFSETQ. This CDR3 is built from 14 residues. V was shortened by 7 bases and J by 3 bases, with 16 bases between the two germline ends. The chain's CDR3 is CASYPKRAEETQYF. The DNA of the CDR3 is TGCGCCAGCTACCCCAAGAGGGCGGAAGAGACCCAGTACTTC.

This chain joins TRBV3-1 and TRBJ2-1; the match to TRBD2 covers 9 bases. TRBJ2-5 explains the end of the DNA better; the J call may be wrong. Germline V gene data show CDR1 as LGHDT and CDR2 as YNNKEL (reference sequence). This CDR3 region has 14 residues. The CDR3: CASSQRGGEETQYF. The CDR3 DNA reads as TGTGCCAGCAGCCAGCGGGGGGGGGAAGAGACCCAGTACTTC.

The V call is TRBV7-8, the J call TRBJ2-5; 9 nucleotides match TRBD1. The better agreement between TRBJ2-7 and the DNA end casts doubt on the J call. The length of the CDR3 is 15 residues. Looked up from germline, CDR1 is SGHVS and CDR2 is FQNEAQ. CDR3 DNA sequence: TGTGCCAGCAGCGACACAGGGGGCCAGTCCTACGAGCAGTACTTC. Amino acids: CASSDTGGQSYEQYF.

This clonotype was seen more than once but under ten times. The chain combines TRBV20-1 with TRBJ2-1; D is ambiguous. The length of the CDR3 is 15 residues. CDR1 and CDR2 (germline): DFQATT, SNEGSKA (reference sequence). V lost 4 bases, J lost 7 bases, and 20 bases lay in between. The CDR3 DNA is TGCAGTGCTATCCCAGCCCTAGAGTTGGAAAATGAGCAGTTCTTC. This encodes CSAIPALELENEQFF.

This clonotype was picked up a small number of times. J is TRBJ1-3 and V is TRBV9, with a possible D match to TRBD1 (5 bases). Germline V lookup: CDR1 SGDLS, CDR2 YYNGEE. V dropped 4 bases and J dropped 4 bases, with 15 bases sitting between them. The CDR3 is 15 residues long. The CDR3 here is CASSTTGSPGNTIYF. Written as DNA, the CDR3 is TGTGCCAGCAGCACAACAGGATCCCCCGGAAACACCATATATTTT.

V usage is TRBV20-1 and J usage is TRBJ2-5; TRBD2 aligns across 9 bases. The junction had 13 bases not matched to a gene; V was cut back by 6 bases and J by 5 bases. The length of the CDR3 is 15 residues. Germline V gene data show CDR1 as DFQATT and CDR2 as SNEGSKA (reference sequence). In DNA form, the CDR3 reads TGCAGTGCCCTCCCCTGGGGACTAGCAATCGAGACCCAGTACTTC. This translates into CSALPWGLAIETQYF.

This chain links TRBV6-5 with TRBJ2-5; tentative D call: TRBD2 (5 bases). The CDR3 has 17 residues. Germline-derived CDR1 and CDR2 are MNHEY and SVGAGI. V was clipped by 2 bases and J by 1 base, with 17 bases between them. The CDR3 here is CASSYALPTRLQETQYF. CDR3 DNA sequence: TGTGCCAGCAGTTACGCCCTGCCTACTAGACTCCAAGAGACCCAGTACTTC.

The chain's CDR3 is CSARVGRTYEQYF. In DNA form, the CDR3 reads TGCAGTGCTAGAGTGGGCAGGACCTACGAGCAGTACTTC. J is TRBJ2-5 and V is TRBV20-1; D ambiguous. Gene TRBJ2-7 matches the end of the DNA better, so the J call may be wrong. Germline CDR1 DFQATT, CDR2 SNEGSKA (reference sequence). The CDR3 loop spans 13 amino acids.

This clonotype showed up just a few times. The J gene is TRBJ2-4, the V gene TRBV29-1, with D possibly TRBD1 on 6 matching bases. CDR1 and CDR2 (germline): SQVTM, ANQGSEA. The CDR3 spans 12 residues. The V end was cut by 6 bases, the J end by 0 bases, with 6 bases between. CDR3 loop: CSVQGAKNIQYF. The CDR3 region has the DNA TGCAGCGTACAGGGAGCCAAAAACATTCAGTACTTC.

The chain joins TRBV29-1 to TRBJ1-2; D uncertain. This CDR3 has 14 residues. V was clipped by 3 bases and J by 4 bases, with 15 bases between them. Germline CDR1 and CDR2: SQVTM and ANQGSEA. The CDR3 DNA follows: TGCAGCGTTGAGACGGGCCCTCCCCGCTATGGCTACACCTTC. This gives the protein CSVETGPPRYGYTF.

The rearrangement links TRBV20-1 to TRBJ2-2; TRBD1 is a possible D gene (7 bases). V lost 0 bases and J lost 6, with 17 bases in between. The CDR3 is 16 residues long. In germline, CDR1 is DFQATT, CDR2 SNEGSKA (reference sequence). CDR3 in amino acids: CSARDRTGGGAGELFF. DNA for the CDR3: TGCAGTGCTAGAGATCGGACAGGCGGAGGGGCCGGGGAGCTGTTTTTT.

This clonotype was recorded a few times. This chain uses TRBV7-2 with TRBJ2-1, with D unresolved. TRBJ2-7 matches the DNA end more closely, so the J call is doubtful. CDR1 is SGHTA, CDR2 FQGNSA, per germline. The CDR3 spans 13 residues. The CDR3 DNA sequence: TGTGCCAGCAGCCTGGGTCATCGGTACGAGCAGTACTTC. This encodes CASSLGHRYEQYF.

This clonotype was found a few times. J is TRBJ1-5 and V is TRBV20-1; tentatively, D is TRBD1 (6 bases). CDR3 length: 15 amino acids. Germline V gives CDR1 DFQATT, CDR2 SNEGSKA (reference sequence). Trimming took 3 bases from V and 1 from J, leaving 13 bases between them. The DNA for the CDR3 is TGCAGTGCTAGGGCCAGGGGAGGAAGCAATCAGCCCCAGCATTTT. It yields the protein CSARARGGSNQPQHF.

This chain connects TRBV9 to TRBJ2-3, with D perhaps matching TRBD2 (5 bases). With 0 bases removed from V and 5 bases from J, the gap between germline ends came to 10 bases. The CDR3 runs to 14 residues. Germline CDR1 reads SGDLS; CDR2 reads YYNGEE. Here the CDR3 reads CASSVEGEEDTQYF. As DNA, the CDR3 is TGTGCCAGCAGCGTAGAGGGAGAGGAAGATACGCAGTATTTT. Complete variable domain (other parts from reference TRBV9 and TRBJ2-3): DSGVTQTPKHLITATGQRVTLRCSPRSGDLSVYWYQQSLDQGLQFLIQYYNGEERAKGNILERFSAQQFPDLHSELNLSSLELGDSALYFCASSVEGEEDTQYFGPGTRLTVL.

The chain employs TRBV4-1 and TRBJ2-3; D not certain. CDR1 is MGHRA, CDR2 YSYEKL, per germline. There are 14 residues in the CDR3. V was cut by 1 base and J by 2 bases, with 7 bases left in between. The CDR3 region is CASSQGTYTDTQYF. The CDR3 coding sequence is TGCGCCAGCAGCCAAGGGACCTACACAGATACGCAGTATTTT.

The chain carries TRBV29-1 and TRBJ1-1; no firm D call. This CDR3 has 15 amino acids. V was trimmed by 2 bases and J by 3 bases, leaving 16 bases between them. The germline CDR1 and CDR2 sequences are SQVTM and ANQGSEA. The CDR3 protein is CSVETPPGGYTEAFF. The CDR3, as DNA: TGCAGCGTTGAAACCCCCCCGGGAGGGTACACTGAAGCTTTCTTT. The full variable domain, rest sourced from reference TRBV29-1 and TRBJ1-1, is SAVISQKPSRDICQRGTSLTIQCQVDSQVTMMFWYRQQPGQSLTLIATANQGSEATYESGFVIDKFPISRPNLTFSTLTVSNMSPEDSSIYLCSVETPPGGYTEAFFGQGTRLTVV.

The chain employs TRBV13 and TRBJ2-1; 10 nucleotides match TRBD1. V shed 8 bases and J 7 bases; nucleotides not matched to a gene: 17. This CDR3 has 17 residues. Germline loops: CDR1 PRHDT, CDR2 FYEKMQ (reference sequence). DNA for the CDR3: TGTGCCAGCGCTGAGGGGCGGACAGGGGGTTACTTAAATGAGCAGTTCTTC. Translated: CASAEGRTGGYLNEQFF.

This chain joins TRBV11-2 and TRBJ2-7, with no clear D. CDR1 and CDR2 from the germline V gene are SGHAT and FQNNGV. V lost 4 bases and J 0 bases, leaving 16 bases between the germline ends. The CDR3 loop spans 16 amino acids. In DNA, the CDR3 is TGTGCCAGCAGCTCAACAAGGGTCGCACCCTCCTACGAGCAGTACTTC. Protein product: CASSSTRVAPSYEQYF.

The chain has TRBV11-2 and TRBJ2-2; 11 bases agree with TRBD2. Germline CDR1 and CDR2: SGHAT and FQNNGV. The CDR3 totals 14 residues. With V trimmed by 6 bases and J by 4 bases, 1 base remained unmatched. The CDR3 bases are TGTGCCAGCAGGACTAGCGGGACCACCGGGGAGCTGTTTTTT. It codes for CASRTSGTTGELFF.

Of note for this clonotype: Mismatch with germline at one junction end may stem from a read error. This chain joins TRBV7-9 and TRBJ2-5; no clear D. The J call may be wrong; the DNA end is better matched by TRBJ2-1. From germline, CDR1 is SEHNR and CDR2 FQNEAQ (reference sequence). The CDR3 length is 12 residues. This CDR3 is CASSFGINEQFF. The CDR3 region has the DNA TGCGCCAGCAGTTTTGGGATCAATGAGCAGTTCTTC.

The chain carries TRBV7-2 and TRBJ2-3; D unclear. This CDR3 has 14 amino acids. CDR1 and CDR2 from the germline V gene are SGHTA and FQGNSA. V gave up 1 base and J gave up 6 bases, with 11 bases separating them. CDR3 bases: TGTGCCAGCAGCTTAGAGCCGGTTCGGGATACGCAGTATTTT. Translation: CASSLEPVRDTQYF.

The gene calls are TRBV18 and TRBJ2-7, with 11 bases fitting TRBD1. Germline V lookup: CDR1 KGHSH, CDR2 LQKENI. There are 16 residues in the CDR3. Germline trimming cut 5 bases from V and 3 bases from J; bases unmatched to any gene: 9. In DNA form, the CDR3 reads TGTGCCAGCTCATATGGGACAGGGGGGTTCGGCTACGAGCAGTACTTC. This translates into CASSYGTGGFGYEQYF.

This clonotype has only a few counts. This chain links TRBV4-2 with TRBJ1-4, with D hard to call. Trimming removed 7 bases at V and 4 bases at J, with 16 bases between. Germline values: CDR1 LGHNA, CDR2 YNFKEQ. This CDR3 has 15 amino acids. CDR3 sequence: CASTPRHRGNEKLFF. The CDR3, as DNA: TGTGCCAGCACCCCACGGCACCGCGGTAATGAAAAACTGTTTTTT.

The chain combines TRBV12-3 or TRBV12-4 with TRBJ2-2; D gene unclear. V lost 8 bases, J lost 4 bases, and 11 bases lay in between. The CDR3 sequence is 13 residues long. The CDR3 sequence is CASGPISTGELFF. The CDR3 nucleotides read TGTGCCAGCGGACCCATAAGCACCGGGGAGCTGTTTTTT.

CDR3 bases: TGTGCCAGCAGCTCCCCTCTGTTTGGACGCCGCTATGGCTACACCTTC. This sequence encodes CASSSPLFGRRYGYTF. The rearrangement uses TRBV7-9 and TRBJ1-2; D call uncertain. The germline V gene has CDR1 SEHNR and CDR2 FQNEAQ (reference sequence). The CDR3 covers 16 residues. The germline V and J ends were trimmed by 4 bases and 4 bases, with 19 bases remaining between them. Based on the CDR3 plus reference TRBV7-9 and TRBJ1-2, the full variable domain is DTGVSQNPRHKITKRGQNVTFRCDPISEHNRLYWYRQTLGQGPEFLTYFQNEAQLEKSRLLSDRFSAERPKGSFSTLEIQRTEQGDSAMYLCASSSPLFGRRYGYTFGSGTRLTVV.

The genes are TRBV19 and TRBJ2-2; D unresolved. Trimming left V 8 bases short and J 5 bases short, with 9 bases between. The germline V gene has CDR1 LNHDA and CDR2 SQIVND (reference sequence). The CDR3 covers 12 residues. The CDR3 bases are TGTGCCAGTCATGAAGGGACCGGGGAGCTGTTTTTT. It encodes CASHEGTGELFF.